This T cell receptor (beta chain) was documented in a study of spatial heterogeneity in lung cancer. Turning to the study itself: The average appearance count of each unique TCR and UMI combination in raw reads was more than 9.5.

Noted time point: sample taken at primary tumor resection. Whole RNA was taken from tumor, nontumor lung or frozen PBMC; it was then sequenced unsorted. The donors were 70 or so patients with non-small cell lung cancer that was early-stage and untreated. Each CDR3 protein gets one entry after TCRdb re-called the 5' RACE reads with MiXCR. The profile shows 30,000 or so distinct CDR3 sequences, more than 8% of them singletons. The CDR3 covers 13 residues. The V gene's germline CDR1 is SGHRS and CDR2 YFSETQ. V gave up 0 bases and J gave up 5 bases, with 6 bases separating them. Study results and limitations: TCRs found ubiquitously expanded in tumor appeared in blood more at resection than at follow-up.

In regard to this clonotype: Its specificity is not known.

The rearrangement joins TRBV5-1 to TRBJ2-1; D uncertain. The receptor was isolated from a female donor with early-stage non-small cell lung cancer. The sequencing here drew on PBMCs, taken at surgery. The CDR3 bases are TGCGCCAGCAGCTTGGCCAAGGACAATGAGCAGTTCTTC. It yields the protein CASSLAKDNEQFF. Full variable domain (outside the CDR3, taken from reference TRBV5-1 and TRBJ2-1): KAGVTQTPRYLIKTRGQQVTLSCSPISGHRSVSWYQQTPGQGLQFLFEYFSETQRNKGNFPGRFSGRQFSNSRSEMNVSTLELGDSALYLCASSLAKDNEQFFGPGTRLTVL.